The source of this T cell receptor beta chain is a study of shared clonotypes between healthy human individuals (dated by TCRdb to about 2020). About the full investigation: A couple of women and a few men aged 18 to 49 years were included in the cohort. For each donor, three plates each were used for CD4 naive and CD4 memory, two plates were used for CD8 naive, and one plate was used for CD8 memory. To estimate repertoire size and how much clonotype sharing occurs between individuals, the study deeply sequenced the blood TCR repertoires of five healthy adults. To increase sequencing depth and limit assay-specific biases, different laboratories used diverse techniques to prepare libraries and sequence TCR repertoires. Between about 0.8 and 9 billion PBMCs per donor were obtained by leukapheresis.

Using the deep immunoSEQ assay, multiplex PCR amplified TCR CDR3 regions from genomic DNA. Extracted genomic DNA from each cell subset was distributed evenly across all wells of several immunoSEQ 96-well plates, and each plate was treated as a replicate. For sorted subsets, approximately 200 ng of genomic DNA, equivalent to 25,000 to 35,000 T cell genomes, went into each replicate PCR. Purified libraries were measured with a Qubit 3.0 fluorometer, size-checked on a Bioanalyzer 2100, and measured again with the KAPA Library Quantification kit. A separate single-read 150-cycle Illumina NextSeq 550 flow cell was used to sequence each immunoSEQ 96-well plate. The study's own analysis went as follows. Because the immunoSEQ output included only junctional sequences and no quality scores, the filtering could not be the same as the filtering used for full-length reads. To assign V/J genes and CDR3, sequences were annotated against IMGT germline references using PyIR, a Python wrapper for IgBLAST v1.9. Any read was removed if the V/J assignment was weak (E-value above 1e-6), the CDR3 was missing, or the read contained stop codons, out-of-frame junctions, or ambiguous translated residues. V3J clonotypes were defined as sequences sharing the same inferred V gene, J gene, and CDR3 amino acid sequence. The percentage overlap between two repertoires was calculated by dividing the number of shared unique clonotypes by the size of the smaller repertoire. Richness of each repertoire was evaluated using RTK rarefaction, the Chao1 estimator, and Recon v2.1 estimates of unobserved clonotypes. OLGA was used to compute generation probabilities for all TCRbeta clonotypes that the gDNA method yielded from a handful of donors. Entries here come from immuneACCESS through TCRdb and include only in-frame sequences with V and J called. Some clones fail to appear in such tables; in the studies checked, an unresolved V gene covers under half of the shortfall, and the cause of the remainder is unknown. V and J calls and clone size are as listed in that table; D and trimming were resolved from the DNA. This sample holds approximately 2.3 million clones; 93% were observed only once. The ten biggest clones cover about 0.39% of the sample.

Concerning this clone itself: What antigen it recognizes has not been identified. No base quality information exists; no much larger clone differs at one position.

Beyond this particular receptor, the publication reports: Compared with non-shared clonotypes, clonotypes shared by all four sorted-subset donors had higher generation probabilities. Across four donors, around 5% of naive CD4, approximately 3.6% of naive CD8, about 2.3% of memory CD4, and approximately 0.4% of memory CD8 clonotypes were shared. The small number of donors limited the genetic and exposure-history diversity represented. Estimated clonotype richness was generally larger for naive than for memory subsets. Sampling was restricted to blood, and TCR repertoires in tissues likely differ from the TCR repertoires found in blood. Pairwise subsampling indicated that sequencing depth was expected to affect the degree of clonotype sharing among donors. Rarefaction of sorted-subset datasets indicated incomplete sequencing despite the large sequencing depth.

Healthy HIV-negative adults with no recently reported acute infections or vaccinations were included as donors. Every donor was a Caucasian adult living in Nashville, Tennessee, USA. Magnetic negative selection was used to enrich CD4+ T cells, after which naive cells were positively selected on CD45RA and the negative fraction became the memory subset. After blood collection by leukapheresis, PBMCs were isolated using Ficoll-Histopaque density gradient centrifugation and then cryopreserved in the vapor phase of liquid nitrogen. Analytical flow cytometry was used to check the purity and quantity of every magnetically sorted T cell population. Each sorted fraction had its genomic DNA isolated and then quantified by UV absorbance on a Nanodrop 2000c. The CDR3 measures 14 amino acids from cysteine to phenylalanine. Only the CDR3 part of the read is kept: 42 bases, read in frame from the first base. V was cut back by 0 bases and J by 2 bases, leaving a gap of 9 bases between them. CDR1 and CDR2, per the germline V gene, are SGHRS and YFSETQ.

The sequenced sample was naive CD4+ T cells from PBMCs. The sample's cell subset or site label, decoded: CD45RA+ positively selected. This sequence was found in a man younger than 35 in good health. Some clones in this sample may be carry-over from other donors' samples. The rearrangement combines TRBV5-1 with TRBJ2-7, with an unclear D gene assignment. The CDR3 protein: CASSLDTATYEQYF. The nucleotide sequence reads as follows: TGCGCCAGCAGCTTGGACACAGCTACCTACGAGCAGTACTTC.